Following are 7 T cell receptor beta chains from one sample sequenced in a study of STAT5B mutations in CD4+ large granular lymphocyte leukemia. Profiled with immunoSEQ multiplex PCR; TCRdb holds only in-frame clones, not every one. Seen here are about 33,000 clones, roughly four fifths observed once, and the top ten hold about 0.3%. Sample: CD4+ T cells from blood buffy coats. The receptors here all came from a human donor in good health.

For this clone: Compared with germline, one end of the junction differs, possibly owing to a read error. The J gene is TRBJ1-1, the V gene TRBV7-9; D gene unclear. The CDR3 contains 13 residues. Germline lookup yields CDR1 SEHNR and CDR2 FQNEAQ (reference sequence). The CDR3 region is CASTWRENAEAFF. The CDR3 DNA sequence: TGTGCCAGCACCTGGAGAGAGAACGCTGAAGCTTTCTTT.

In DNA form, the CDR3 reads TGTGCCAGCAGTTACTCCAACGGGGCCAATCAGCCCCAGCATTTT. Encoded protein: CASSYSNGANQPQHF. The chain recombines TRBV6-5 with TRBJ1-5; D perhaps matches TRBD1 (5 bases). This CDR3 is 15 amino acids long. The V gene lost 0 bases and the J gene lost 3 bases, with 9 bases spanning the gap. CDR1 MNHEY and CDR2 SVGAGI come from the germline V gene.

The V gene is TRBV9, the J gene TRBJ2-1; 7 bases fit TRBD1. J gave up 4 bases and V 3 bases, and 7 bases lay outside the gene matches. The CDR3 consists of 15 residues. CDR1 and CDR2 (germline): SGDLS, YYNGEE. CDR3 coding DNA: TGTGCCAGCAGCGCGCACAGGGGCAGGTACAATGAGCAGTTCTTC. This encodes CASSAHRGRYNEQFF. The full variable domain, completed using reference TRBV9 and TRBJ2-1, is DSGVTQTPKHLITATGQRVTLRCSPRSGDLSVYWYQQSLDQGLQFLIQYYNGEERAKGNILERFSAQQFPDLHSELNLSSLELGDSALYFCASSAHRGRYNEQFFGPGTRLTVL.

The J gene is TRBJ1-5, the V gene TRBV30; no reliable D call. The CDR3 sequence is 13 residues long. V lost 0 bases and J lost 7, with 10 bases in between. Germline V gives CDR1 GTSNPN, CDR2 SVGIG (reference sequence). The CDR3 loop is CAWSVRGPQPQHF. CDR3 nucleotide sequence: TGTGCCTGGAGTGTACGAGGGCCACAGCCCCAGCATTTT. Drawing the rest from reference TRBV30 and TRBJ1-5, the complete variable domain is SQTIHQWPATLVQPVGSPLSLECTVEGTSNPNLYWYRQAAGRGLQLLFYSVGIGQISSEVPQNLSASRPQDRQFILSSKKLLLSDSGFYLCAWSVRGPQPQHFGDGTRLSIL.

In nucleotides, the CDR3 is TGTGCCAGCAGTTACGAAAGCGGGAGGAACGGCGGGGAGCTGTTTTTT. The encoded protein is CASSYESGRNGGELFF. This sequence joins TRBV6-5 and TRBJ2-2; TRBD2 matches at 9 bases. The CDR3 spans 16 residues. V shed 2 bases, J shed 7 bases, and the junction held 8 bases outside the gene matches. The germline V gene has CDR1 MNHEY and CDR2 SVGAGI.

The rearrangement joins TRBV5-1 to TRBJ1-1, with D unclear. Germline CDR1 and CDR2: SGHRS and YFSETQ. Trimming took off 4 bases at V and 3 bases at J, with 16 bases between the two ends. The CDR3 length is 15 residues. CDR3 residues: CASSIQRRDDTEAFF. As DNA, the CDR3 is TGCGCCAGCAGCATACAACGAAGAGACGACACTGAAGCTTTCTTT.

This clone was counted a single time. CDR3 bases: TGTGCCAGCAGTTCGGGGTGGGGTAATTCACCCCTCCACTTT. Translated, it gives CASSSGWGNSPLHF. The chain couples TRBV28 to TRBJ1-6; D gene ambiguous. Trimming cost V 4 bases and J 6 bases, with 10 bases left between them. This CDR3 contains 14 residues. Germline assignment: CDR1 MDHEN and CDR2 SYDVKM.